This T cell receptor (beta chain) was recovered during a study of T cell responses to AZD1222 COVID-19 vaccine. Germline V lookup: CDR1 LNHNV, CDR2 YYDKDF (reference sequence). The V and J ends lost 0 bases and 1 base respectively, with 6 bases between them. This CDR3 is 14 amino acids long. The repertoire was sequenced with immunoSEQ multiplex PCR; TCRdb's copy has only in-frame clones and lacks some. The data hold over 95,000 clones, with approximately 84% observed a single time. Pooled in the analysis were second doses at about 4 or about 12 weeks. This receptor was identified in an adult who received the AZD1222 COVID-19 vaccine. The sample here was peripheral blood, taken 28 days after the second AZD1222 dose. The chain joins TRBV15 to TRBJ1-1; tentatively, D is TRBD1 (5 bases). The CDR3 DNA sequence: TGTGCCACCAGCAGAGACAGGGCGAACACTGAAGCTTTCTTT. Translation: CATSRDRANTEAFF.